This T cell receptor beta chain is drawn from a study of human T cells and chemical hapten exposure. About the research overall: Small discrepancies in pooled library volume mainly accounted for the varying TCR yields per sample.

Each cDNA molecule in the library carried unique molecular identifiers. Authors' processing steps: There were a median of approximately 100,000 TCRs per sample, with a range from about 23,224 to 690,600. TCRdb ran MiXCR on the 5' RACE reads and lists one entry per CDR3 protein. The V and J calls reflect TCRdb's pipeline rather than the authors' work. The data hold under 150,000 distinct CDR3 sequences, with around a fifth observed a single time. Trimming cost V 5 bases and J 1 base, with 8 bases left between them. Germline V gene data show CDR1 as LNHDA and CDR2 as SQIVND (reference sequence). This CDR3 is 13 amino acids long. Broader study findings: Sensitization with DPC brought no change to TCRs above 1 in 1000 in frequency.

The study extracted total RNA from unfractionated whole blood. This clonotype was observed a handful of times. Its cognate antigen is unknown. The chain couples TRBV19 to TRBJ2-5; D not certain. The receptor's source is a human donor in good health. DNA of the CDR3: TGTGCCAGTAGTTTCGGACCCCAAGAGACCCAGTACTTC. Translating it yields CASSFGPQETQYF.